The following is a T cell receptor beta chain sequence with its context. The antigen is unknown. These data are taken from a study of cytomegalovirus exposure and HLA in healthy donors. Study-wide results and caveats: Reportedly, cytomegalovirus status was diagnosed with high sensitivity and specificity. In a later analysis, TCR beta V- and J-gene trimming showed a link to a missense DCLRE1C variant.

PCR employed 60 Vbeta and 13 Jbeta primers. The repertoire was sequenced with immunoSEQ multiplex PCR; TCRdb's copy has only in-frame clones and lacks some. The sample totals approximately 77,000 clones. Germline loops: CDR1 SGHTA, CDR2 FQGNSA. CDR3 length: 15 residues. Losses at the gene ends were 2 bases for V and 7 bases for J; bases not matched to a gene: 11. The receptor was derived from a man in his thirties or forties in good health and CMV-seronegative. The rearrangement links TRBV7-2 to TRBJ2-7; 7 nucleotides match TRBD2. The sequenced sample consisted of PBMCs. The CDR3 DNA reads as TGTGCCAGCAGCTTAACTCATAGCGGGTCGGGGGAGCAGTACTTC. Translation gives CASSLTHSGSGEQYF. The complete variable domain, with remaining parts taken from reference TRBV7-2 and TRBJ2-7, reads GAGVSQSPSNKVTEKGKDVELRCDPISGHTALYWYRQSLGQGLEFLIYFQGNSAPDKSGLPSDRFSAERTGGSVSTLTIQRTQQEDSAVYLCASSLTHSGSGEQYFGPGTRLTVT.